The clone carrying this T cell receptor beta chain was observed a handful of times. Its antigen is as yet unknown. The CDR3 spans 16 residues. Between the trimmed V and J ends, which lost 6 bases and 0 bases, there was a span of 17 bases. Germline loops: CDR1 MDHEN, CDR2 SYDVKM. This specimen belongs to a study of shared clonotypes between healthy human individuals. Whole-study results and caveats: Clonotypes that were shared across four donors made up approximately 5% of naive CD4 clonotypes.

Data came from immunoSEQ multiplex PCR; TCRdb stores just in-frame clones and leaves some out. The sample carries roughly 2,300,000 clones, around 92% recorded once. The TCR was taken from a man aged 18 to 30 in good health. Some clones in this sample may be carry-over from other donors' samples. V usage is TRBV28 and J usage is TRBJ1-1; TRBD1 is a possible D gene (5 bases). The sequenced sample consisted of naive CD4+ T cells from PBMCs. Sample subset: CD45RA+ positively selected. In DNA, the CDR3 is TGTGCCAGCAGCTGGGACCGTTACCTGGTGAACACTGAAGCTTTCTTT. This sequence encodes CASSWDRYLVNTEAFF.